The rows below give T cell receptor beta chains drawn from one sample of a study of cytomegalovirus exposure and HLA in healthy donors. Profiled with immunoSEQ multiplex PCR; TCRdb holds only in-frame clones, not every one. Of roughly 130,000 clones listed, 6.5% to 9.5% were seen once; the top ten hold under 7%. The sequenced sample consisted of PBMCs. Receptors were obtained from a man in his forties in good health and CMV-seronegative. Each CDR3 is given without its conserved first and last residue. D genes are given only for firm matches.

cdr3_aa	d_call	v_call	j_call
ASSQEWSGGTGELF	.	TRBV4-1	TRBJ2-2
ASSPWTLAVGTDTQY	.	TRBV5-6	TRBJ2-3
ASSYLAGGLYEQY	TRBD2	TRBV5-4	TRBJ2-7
ASSPGSYGANVLT	.	TRBV9	TRBJ2-6
ATLKAGQGYTDTQY	TRBD1	TRBV2	TRBJ2-3
ASIIDPGFSYEQY	.	TRBV5-8	TRBJ2-7
ASSYGTGTGGEQY	TRBD1	TRBV6-5	TRBJ2-7
ASSISTGLGGYT	.	TRBV5-1	TRBJ1-2
ASSADSLSYT	.	TRBV19	TRBJ1-2
ASSLSSYNSPLH	.	TRBV2	TRBJ1-6
ASSAQGSNQPQH	.	TRBV6-1	TRBJ1-5
ASSAGLAGFGELF	TRBD2	TRBV5-1	TRBJ2-2
ASAPQASSYNEQF	.	TRBV7-8	TRBJ2-1
ASSATATGELF	.	TRBV11-2	TRBJ2-2
ASSQDYGRRTTDTQY	.	TRBV4-3	TRBJ2-3
AISELSSGTDTQY	TRBD2	TRBV10-3	TRBJ2-3
ASSDRDSVNTEAF	TRBD1	TRBV11-2	TRBJ1-1
ASSLAESPETQY	.	TRBV5-4	TRBJ2-5
ASSQSGVTYNEQF	TRBD2	TRBV5-4	TRBJ2-1
ASSKVPLYSGNTIY	.	TRBV27	TRBJ1-3
ASSLSGGVSYEQY	TRBD1	TRBV11-2	TRBJ2-7
ASSTRGRGNQETQY	TRBD2	TRBV28	TRBJ2-5
ASSKRRGGYEQY	TRBD2	TRBV19	TRBJ2-7
ASRLAGVYGEQY	TRBD2	TRBV6-1	TRBJ2-7
ASSQTPGQGANEQF	TRBD1	TRBV4-1	TRBJ2-1
ASSQTTGKGQPQH	TRBD1	TRBV4-3	TRBJ1-5
ASSLKPDSFLMHQPQH	.	TRBV5-1	TRBJ1-5
ASSLTQGAEAF	.	TRBV7-3	TRBJ1-1
ATGQGRADTQY	TRBD1	TRBV10-2	TRBJ2-3
ASSTTGDGPQH	TRBD1	TRBV19	TRBJ1-5
ASADGESSYNSPLH	.	TRBV21-1	TRBJ1-6
ASSYRGGTEAF	TRBD1	TRBV19	TRBJ1-1
ASSQGTGGFGGYT	.	TRBV14	TRBJ1-2
ASSAPGDYGYT	.	TRBV28	TRBJ1-2
ASTLGRGGNYGYT	.	TRBV11-2	TRBJ1-2
AFGTGGRETQY	TRBD1	TRBV30	TRBJ2-5
ASSLLGTGGGFTEAF	TRBD1	TRBV28	TRBJ1-1
ASSLVIGRESYQETQY	.	TRBV7-9	TRBJ2-5
ASTGYANYGYT	.	TRBV2	TRBJ1-2
ASSFQGSGELF	.	TRBV7-9	TRBJ2-2
ASSLGASDEKLF	.	TRBV5-8	TRBJ1-4
ASSTPAEDTQY	.	TRBV5-1	TRBJ2-3
SVEGGQGGYTEAF	TRBD1	TRBV29-1	TRBJ1-1
ASSFDAGAGEQY	TRBD2	TRBV5-6	TRBJ2-5
ASSLSSGGQGEQF	TRBD2	TRBV7-2	TRBJ2-1
ASRLTGNPPEGEQY	.	TRBV2	TRBJ2-7